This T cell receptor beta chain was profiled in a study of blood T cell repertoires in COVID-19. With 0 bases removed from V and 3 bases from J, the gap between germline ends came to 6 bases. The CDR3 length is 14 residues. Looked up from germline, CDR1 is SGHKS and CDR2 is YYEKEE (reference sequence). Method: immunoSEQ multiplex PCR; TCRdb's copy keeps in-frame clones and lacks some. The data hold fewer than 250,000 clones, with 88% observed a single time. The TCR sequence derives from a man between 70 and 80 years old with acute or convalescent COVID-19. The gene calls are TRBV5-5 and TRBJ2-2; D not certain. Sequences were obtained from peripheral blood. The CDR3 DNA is TGTGCCAGCAGCTTGGGCCAGGACACCGGGGAGCTGTTTTTT. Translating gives CASSLGQDTGELFF.